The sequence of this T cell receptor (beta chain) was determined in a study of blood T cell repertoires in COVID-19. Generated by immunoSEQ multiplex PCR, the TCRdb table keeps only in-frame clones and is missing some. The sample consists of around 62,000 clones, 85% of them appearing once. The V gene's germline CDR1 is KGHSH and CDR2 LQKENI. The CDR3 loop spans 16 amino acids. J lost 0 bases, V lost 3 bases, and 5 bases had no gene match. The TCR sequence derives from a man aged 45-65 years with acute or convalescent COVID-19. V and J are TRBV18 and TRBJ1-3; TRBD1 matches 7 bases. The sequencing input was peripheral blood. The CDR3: CASSPGTESSGNTIYF. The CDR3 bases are TGTGCCAGCTCACCTGGGACAGAAAGCTCTGGAAACACCATATATTTT.